The source of this TCR beta chain is a study of beta chain features in type 1 diabetes (dated by TCRdb to 2017 to 2018). In the study overall: No differences in mean age, gender distribution, total cell number or subset yield were found between patients and healthy donors. Naive and central memory subsets were obtained from all 30 or so donors, but regulatory and stem cell-like memory subsets were isolated from only 8 patients and roughly eight healthy donors. In the study, TCRB repertoires of sorted circulating CD4+ T cell subsets from recently diagnosed type 1 diabetes patients were compared with those of matched healthy donors. A total of around 110,000,000 sorted cells were examined across all samples, and RNA yield correlated strongly with the number of cells per subset. Beyond this particular receptor, the publication reports: Because cDNA was sequenced instead of genomic DNA, activated cells with high expression could be over-represented, although the groups did not differ in activation or CD3 levels. In all four CD4+ subsets, TCRB CDR3 length was moderately but significantly shorter in type 1 diabetes patients. Because small numbers of individuals were included in the HLA sub-analyses, any influence of HLA type on TCRB rearrangement was left unresolved. Patients with type 1 diabetes made fewer insertions and deleted more nucleotides at VDJ recombination sites, implying thymic rearrangement abnormalities. Naive, central memory and regulatory TCRB repertoires appeared to be more similar among patients than among healthy donors. PCR might favor shorter templates, but patient and control samples were amplified and corrected together, so any skew would affect both groups equally.

The entire amount of isolated RNA was reverse transcribed using the High Capacity cDNA Reverse Transcription Kit, so the sequenced TCRB transcripts were expressed ones. Naive, central memory and regulatory T cell samples underwent deep immunoSEQ sequencing, averaging about 3.5 million total reads per sample. Sorted cells were lysed in RLT buffer, and RNA was extracted using DNase-treated RNeasy Micro or Mini kits according to cell number. To prevent cross-contamination, every cell subset was processed on its own, while patient and healthy donor samples were processed together. TCRB sequences were amplified from cDNA with the immunoSEQ multiplex PCR, producing 87-bp fragments spanning the CDR3 region. Sequencing of the amplicons was done on the Illumina HiSeq platform. In the paper's pipeline: PCR bias was computationally corrected using synthetic template baselines, reads within Hamming distance 2 were collapsed, and singletons that could not be merged were discarded. Reads were aligned to IMGT to assign V, D and J genes, CDR3 length, and insertions or deletions at six rearrangement sites. Within each subset, clonotype counts were normalized to sorted cell number, and only after that were true diversity and Gini coefficients computed with the tcR R package. Repertoire sharing was quantified using the overlap coefficient calculated on TCRB nucleotide sequences. Out-of-frame TCRB sequences from naive cells were analyzed as a proxy for the pre-selection repertoire. TCRdb's version of the immuneACCESS table is confined to in-frame rearrangements and falls short of the full clone set. An unresolved V gene accounts for under half of the shortfall where checked; the remainder is of unknown origin. The DNA was the basis for D and trimming; V, J and clone size are from that table. Present in this sample are roughly 700,000 clones, roughly 13% of which were seen just once. About 0.02% of the sample is in the top ten clones.

In the case of this clone: Its target antigen remains unknown. No much larger clone exists at a distance of one base, and base qualities are not known.

The germline V gene gives CDR1 as SGHRS and CDR2 as YFSETQ. Cut back by 1 base and 0 bases, the V and J ends lie 7 bases apart. The cysteine opens and the phenylalanine closes a CDR3 of 14 amino acids. The sequence is cut down to CDR3 DNA, 42 bases in frame from base 1. From each donor, a single peripheral blood sample of approximately 120 mL on average was drawn into heparinised tubes. A BD FACSAria II and a panel including CD45RO, CCR7, CD25, CD127, CD95 and CD27 were used to sort naive, central memory, regulatory and stem cell-like memory CD4+ T cells. All sorted populations exceeded 95% purity. PBMCs were separated immediately by Lymphoprep density gradient centrifugation and were stained directly, without being cultured. To minimize batch effects, samples were stained and sorted in pairs, one healthy donor with one patient per experiment.

The chain was built from TRBV5-1 and TRBJ1-1; TRBD1 is possibly the D segment (5 matching bases). What was sequenced was naive CD4+ T cells from blood. The intended sense of this specimen's cell subset or site label: true naive CD4+ T cells. This sequence originates from a man aged 18 to 30 with type 1 diabetes. The CDR3: CASSLTGMNTEAFF. At the DNA level, the sequence is TGCGCCAGCAGCTTGACAGGCATGAACACTGAAGCTTTCTTT. The full variable domain, with segments outside the CDR3 supplied by the reference TRBV5-1 and TRBJ1-1 proteins, appears as KAGVTQTPRYLIKTRGQQVTLSCSPISGHRSVSWYQQTPGQGLQFLFEYFSETQRNKGNFPGRFSGRQFSNSRSEMNVSTLELGDSALYLCASSLTGMNTEAFFGQGTRLTVV.